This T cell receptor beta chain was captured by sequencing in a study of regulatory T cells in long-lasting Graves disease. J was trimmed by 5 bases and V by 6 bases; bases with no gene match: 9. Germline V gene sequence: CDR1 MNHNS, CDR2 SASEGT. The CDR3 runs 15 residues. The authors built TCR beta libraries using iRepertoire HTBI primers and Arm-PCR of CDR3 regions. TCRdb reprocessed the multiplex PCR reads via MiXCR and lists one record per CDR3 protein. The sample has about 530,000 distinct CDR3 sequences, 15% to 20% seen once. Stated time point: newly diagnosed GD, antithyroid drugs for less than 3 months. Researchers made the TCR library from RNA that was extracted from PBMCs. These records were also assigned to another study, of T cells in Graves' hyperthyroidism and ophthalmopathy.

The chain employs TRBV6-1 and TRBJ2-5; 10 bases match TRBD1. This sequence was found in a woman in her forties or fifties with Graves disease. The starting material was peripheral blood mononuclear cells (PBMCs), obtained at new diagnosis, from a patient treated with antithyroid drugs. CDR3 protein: CASRETGGRFETQYF. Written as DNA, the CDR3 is TGTGCCAGCAGGGAGACAGGGGGCAGGTTTGAGACCCAGTACTTC.